The 25 T cell receptor beta chains reported below all come from one sample, sequenced in a study of quantifying T cell responses using KT2 cells. At the level of the study: TCR alpha and beta constant-region primers primed reverse transcription of RNA.

The cDNA 3' end received a ligated oligonucleotide with a UMI. First-round PCR used 4 to 5 cycles and beta primers RC1.1 and RC1.2 covering TRBC1 and TRBC2. TCRdb re-analysed the UMI-ligation and nested PCR reads in MiXCR, keeping a single row per CDR3 protein. Of roughly 38,000 distinct CDR3 sequences in the sample, about a sixth were seen once. Material for sequencing was PBMCs spiked with cells of the T cell clone KT2. The receptors shown here come from a human donor.

This clonotype is termed medium-sized (0.01 to 0.1%). The V gene is TRBV6-4, the J gene TRBJ2-3; tentative D call: TRBD2 (6 bases). This CDR3 is built from 14 residues. The germline V gene encodes CDR1 MRHNA and CDR2 SNTAGT. V lost 4 bases, J lost 0 bases, and 8 bases lay in between. The CDR3 nucleotides read TGTGCCAGCAGTGCCGGGACTAGCACAGATACGCAGTATTTT. This translates into CASSAGTSTDTQYF.

J is TRBJ2-3 and V is TRBV12-3 or TRBV12-4, with D unclear. The CDR3 runs to 12 residues. Trimming removed 3 bases at V and 2 bases at J, with 3 bases between. The chain's CDR3 is CASSLDTDTQYF. The CDR3 DNA is TGTGCCAGCAGTTTGGACACAGATACGCAGTATTTT.

This chain links TRBV7-6 with TRBJ1-1, with D uncertain. Germline CDR1 reads SGHVS; CDR2 reads FNYEAQ. Deletions cut 4 bases from V and 3 bases from J, with 9 bases between. This CDR3 is built from 13 residues. The CDR3 DNA is TGTGCCAGCAGCTGGCAAGCGTACACTGAAGCTTTCTTT. Translated, it gives CASSWQAYTEAFF. Combining the CDR3 with reference TRBV7-6 and TRBJ1-1 gives the whole variable domain GAGVSQSPRYKVTKRGQDVALRCDPISGHVSLYWYRQALGQGPEFLTYFNYEAQQDKSGLPNDRFSAERPEGSISTLTIQRTEQRDSAMYRCASSWQAYTEAFFGQGTRLTVV.

The chain employs TRBV7-9 and TRBJ1-5; perhaps TRBD1 as D (6 bases). Germline assignment: CDR1 SEHNR and CDR2 FQNEAQ (reference sequence). This CDR3 is built from 17 residues. V lost 5 bases to trimming and J lost 5 bases, with 22 bases between them. The chain's CDR3 is CASSPSVKGGVHQPQHF. CDR3 coding DNA: TGTGCCAGCAGCCCTTCGGTGAAAGGGGGTGTGCATCAGCCCCAGCATTTT. The full variable domain, with the rest looked up from reference TRBV7-9 and TRBJ1-5, is DTGVSQNPRHKITKRGQNVTFRCDPISEHNRLYWYRQTLGQGPEFLTYFQNEAQLEKSRLLSDRFSAERPKGSFSTLEIQRTEQGDSAMYLCASSPSVKGGVHQPQHFGDGTRLSIL.

The genes are TRBV5-4 and TRBJ1-1; no definite D call. In germline, CDR1 is SGHNT, CDR2 YYREEE (reference sequence). Trimming pared 0 bases from V and 5 bases from J, leaving 11 bases between. The CDR3 is made up of 14 amino acids. Here the CDR3 reads CASSLDSPGTEAFF. The CDR3 nucleotides read TGTGCCAGCAGCTTGGACAGCCCTGGGACTGAAGCTTTCTTT.

In this sample, this clonotype turned up a few times. The V and J genes are TRBV9 and TRBJ2-1; D not resolved. The CDR3 contains 14 residues. Germline V gene lookup returns CDR1 SGDLS and CDR2 YYNGEE. Trimming cost V 0 bases and J 6 bases, with 10 bases left between them. CDR3 amino acids: CASSVGGLGNEQFF. The CDR3 DNA sequence: TGTGCCAGCAGCGTAGGAGGCCTGGGCAATGAGCAGTTCTTC.

Ten or more counts support this clonotype. The rearrangement joins TRBV9 to TRBJ2-5; 9 bases line up with TRBD2. The CDR3 has 16 amino acids. V lost 0 bases to trimming and J lost 2 bases; unmatched junction nucleotides: 5. Germline lookup yields CDR1 SGDLS and CDR2 YYNGEE. CDR3 coding DNA: TGTGCCAGCAGCGTAGAGGCGGGAGGGCCGCAAGAGACCCAGTACTTC. This codes for CASSVEAGGPQETQYF.

This sequence joins TRBV7-6 and TRBJ2-2; 8 bases map to TRBD2. CDR3 length: 15 residues. The V and J ends lost 4 bases and 6 bases, in that order; junction bases with no gene match: 7. Germline V gene sequence: CDR1 SGHVS, CDR2 FNYEAQ. The CDR3 nucleotides read TGTGCCAGCAGCTCAGCGGGAGAAGGGGCCGGGGAGCTGTTTTTT. This encodes CASSSAGEGAGELFF.

V is TRBV13 and J is TRBJ1-6; possible D gene TRBD1, 6 bases. The V gene's germline CDR1 is PRHDT and CDR2 FYEKMQ (reference sequence). Trimming cost V 5 bases and J 7 bases, with 15 bases left between them. The length of the CDR3 is 15 residues. This CDR3 reads CASSRLQGQNSPLHF. The CDR3 DNA sequence: TGTGCCAGCAGCCGACTACAGGGCCAGAATTCACCCCTCCACTTT.

This clonotype has a count of ten or more. The V gene is TRBV12-3 or TRBV12-4, the J gene TRBJ2-7; maybe TRBD2 (6 bases). V was clipped by 6 bases and J by 7 bases, with 16 bases between them. This CDR3 spans 13 amino acids. The CDR3 nucleotides read TGTGCCAGCAGCTCCGGTTGGGGGAGGGAGCAGTACTTC. Protein product: CASSSGWGREQYF.

This clonotype was seen a few times. This chain joins TRBV12-3 or TRBV12-4 and TRBJ2-1; maybe TRBD2 (7 bases). V lost 8 bases and J lost 6, with 17 bases in between. This CDR3 contains 14 residues. The CDR3 DNA sequence: TGTGCCAGCCACCGGGGGGCTAGTCTCAATGAGCAGTTCTTC. As protein: CASHRGASLNEQFF.

This clonotype was observed many times. The chain employs TRBV6-2 or TRBV6-3 and TRBJ2-5, with TRBD2 matching 8 bases. The CDR3 is made up of 14 amino acids. The V segment lost 4 bases and the J segment 5 bases; nucleotides outside the gene matches: 6. Looked up from germline, CDR1 is MNHEY and CDR2 is SVGEGT. The CDR3 nucleotides are TGTGCCAGCAGTTCGGGACTAGGACTGGAGACCCAGTACTTC. Its protein is CASSSGLGLETQYF.

Only a few counts were recorded for this clonotype. CDR3 protein: CASSYSTLAGFRFF. For the CDR3, the DNA is TGTGCCAGCAGTTACTCGACCCTAGCGGGGTTTCGGTTCTTC. The chain carries TRBV6-5 and TRBJ2-1; 9 bases align to TRBD2. Germline V gives CDR1 MNHEY, CDR2 SVGAGI. The CDR3 sequence is 14 residues long. The trim removed 0 bases at V and 15 bases at J, leaving 9 bases unmatched.

This clonotype was observed a handful of times. The V and J genes are TRBV29-1 and TRBJ1-2; possibly TRBD1 for D (5 bases). The CDR3 is 14 amino acids. Germline CDR1 SQVTM, CDR2 ANQGSEA. V was trimmed by 3 bases and J by 8 bases, leaving 19 bases between them. CDR3 protein: CSVDPPGEISGYTF. CDR3 sequence (DNA): TGCAGCGTTGATCCCCCGGGGGAAATCTCCGGCTACACCTTC. The full variable domain, in which reference TRBV29-1 and TRBJ1-2 provide the parts outside the CDR3, is SAVISQKPSRDICQRGTSLTIQCQVDSQVTMMFWYRQQPGQSLTLIATANQGSEATYESGFVIDKFPISRPNLTFSTLTVSNMSPEDSSIYLCSVDPPGEISGYTFGSGTRLTVV.

The chain uses TRBV7-8 and TRBJ1-2; 7 bases are shared with TRBD1. The junction had 5 bases not matched to a gene; V was cut back by 5 bases and J by 2 bases. Germline CDR1 and CDR2: SGHVS and FQNEAQ. This CDR3 has 14 amino acids. Here the CDR3 reads CASSARDSNYGYTF. CDR3 DNA sequence: TGTGCCAGCAGCGCGCGGGACAGCAACTATGGCTACACCTTC. Combining the CDR3 with reference TRBV7-8 and TRBJ1-2 gives the whole variable domain GAGVSQSPRYKVAKRGQDVALRCDPISGHVSLFWYQQALGQGPEFLTYFQNEAQLDKSGLPSDRFFAERPEGSVSTLKIQRTQQEDSAVYLCASSARDSNYGYTFGSGTRLTVV.

This chain joins TRBV5-1 and TRBJ2-1; 7 nucleotides agree with TRBD2. CDR3 length: 14 amino acids. J lost 6 bases, V lost 3 bases, and 6 bases had no gene match. Germline CDR1 SGHRS, CDR2 YFSETQ. CDR3 sequence: CASSWGGEANEQFF. The CDR3 coding sequence is TGCGCCAGCAGCTGGGGGGGGGAAGCCAATGAGCAGTTCTTC.

This clonotype has just one count. The chain is built from TRBV14 and TRBJ2-2, with D unresolved. Germline CDR1 reads SGHDN; CDR2 reads FVKESK. This CDR3 has 14 residues. V gave up 4 bases and J gave up 3 bases, with 9 bases separating them. The CDR3 region has the DNA TGTGCCAGCAGCCTTGACCGTTACACCGGGGAGCTGTTTTTT. Its protein is CASSLDRYTGELFF.

In this sample, this clonotype turned up once. The rearrangement joins TRBV29-1 to TRBJ2-1; 7 bases fit TRBD2. CDR1 SQVTM and CDR2 ANQGSEA come from the germline V gene. V was pared by 1 base and J by 7 bases, with 7 bases of the junction left unmatched. The CDR3 is made up of 14 amino acids. The DNA of the CDR3 is TGCAGCGTTGAAGGGCGGGGGACTGGGAATGAGCAGTTCTTC. Its protein product is CSVEGRGTGNEQFF.

This clonotype was detected many times. The CDR3 DNA is TGTGCCAGCAGCCGGGACAGGGCTGAGACCCAGTACTTC. As protein: CASSRDRAETQYF. The chain recombines TRBV12-3 or TRBV12-4 with TRBJ2-5, with 9 bases fitting TRBD1. Trimming removed 6 bases from V and 5 bases from J; junction bases left unmatched: 4. The CDR3 contains 13 residues.

The V gene is TRBV12-3 or TRBV12-4, the J gene TRBJ1-2; perhaps TRBD1 as D (5 bases). Trimming stripped 4 bases from V and 8 bases from J, with 14 bases between. This CDR3 is 13 amino acids long. In nucleotides, the CDR3 is TGTGCCAGCAGTTCCAGGACATTCGGAGGCTACACCTTC. Translated, it gives CASSSRTFGGYTF.

The J gene is TRBJ2-5, the V gene TRBV6-1; tentatively, D is TRBD2 (7 bases). V lost 6 bases, J lost 5 bases, and 19 bases lay in between. This CDR3 has 15 amino acids. Germline CDR1 MNHNS, CDR2 SASEGT. The CDR3 bases are TGTGCCAGCAGGCCGGGGGCCGGGGGAGGGGAGACCCAGTACTTC. It encodes CASRPGAGGGETQYF.

The chain links TRBV4-2 to TRBJ2-1; TRBD2 aligns across 8 bases. J gave up 8 bases and V 0 bases, and 12 bases lay outside the gene matches. CDR3 length equals 17 residues. Germline-derived CDR1 and CDR2 are LGHNA and YNFKEQ. The CDR3: CASSQDLYSGKDDEQFF. The CDR3 coding sequence is TGTGCCAGCAGCCAAGATCTTTATAGCGGGAAGGACGATGAGCAGTTCTTC.

This chain connects TRBV28 to TRBJ1-2; D is undetermined. This CDR3 has 13 residues. V was trimmed by 2 bases and J by 4 bases, leaving 8 bases between them. The germline gives CDR1 MDHEN, CDR2 SYDVKM. For the CDR3, the DNA is TGTGCCAGCAGTTTACGGGTCGGCTATGGCTACACCTTC. Residues: CASSLRVGYGYTF.

CDR3 protein: CAWQDSNQPQHF. The DNA of the CDR3 is TGTGCCTGGCAGGACAGTAATCAGCCCCAGCATTTT. The J gene is TRBJ1-5, the V gene TRBV30, with a tentative D call TRBD1 (6 bases). Between the trimmed V and J ends, which lost 5 bases and 4 bases, there was a span of 9 bases. This CDR3 region has 12 residues. The germline V gene encodes CDR1 GTSNPN and CDR2 SVGIG (reference sequence). The full variable domain, with the rest looked up from reference TRBV30 and TRBJ1-5, is SQTIHQWPATLVQPVGSPLSLECTVEGTSNPNLYWYRQAAGRGLQLLFYSVGIGQISSEVPQNLSASRPQDRQFILSSKKLLLSDSGFYLCAWQDSNQPQHFGDGTRLSIL.

The sample holds a few counts of this clonotype. The V call is TRBV6-5, the J call TRBJ1-3, with TRBD1 matching 9 bases. Germline V gene data show CDR1 as MNHEY and CDR2 as SVGAGI. The J segment lost 0 bases and the V segment lost 5 bases, leaving 8 bases of the junction unmatched. CDR3 size: 17 residues. The CDR3 bases are TGTGCCAGCAGTAGAACACGACAGGGGGTCTCTGGAAACACCATATATTTT. It translates to CASSRTRQGVSGNTIYF.